The sample holds many counts of the clone carrying this T cell receptor (beta chain). These data originate in a study of T-cell reconstitution after alpha-beta-depleted transplantation in children. The CDR3 contains 14 residues. The germline V gene has CDR1 WNHNN and CDR2 SYGVQD (reference sequence). Trimming cost V 2 bases and J 7 bases, with 14 bases left between them. Researchers prepared the TCRbeta library using unique molecular identifiers, the study reports. TCRdb re-derived calls from the PCR reads in MiXCR, one entry per CDR3 protein. The table has a few hundred thousand distinct CDR3 sequences, around 10% seen once.

This chain joins TRBV10-1 and TRBJ2-5, with D unresolved. The sequence was obtained from a human donor who donated a stem cell graft to a child with acute lymphoblastic leukemia. The specimen comprised PBMCs from the stem cell graft donor, sampled from the stem cell graft. CDR3 in amino acids: CASSEASGAGTQYF. For the CDR3, the DNA is TGCGCCAGCAGTGAGGCATCCGGCGCCGGGACCCAGTACTTC.